This T cell receptor (beta chain) is drawn from a study of T cell responses to AZD1222 COVID-19 vaccine. The CDR3 sequence is 12 residues long. V was trimmed by 10 bases and J by 8 bases, leaving 15 bases between them. TCRdb keeps only in-frame clones here, not all; method: immunoSEQ multiplex PCR. This sample has 150,000 to 200,000 clones; 94% occur once, and the top ten carry roughly 5%. Only one count was recorded for this clone. The sequence was obtained from an adult who received the AZD1222 COVID-19 vaccine. This sample comprised peripheral blood, obtained 28 days after the second AZD1222 dose. This chain links TRBV12-3 or TRBV12-4 with TRBJ1-5; D call uncertain. CDR3 nucleotide sequence: TGTGCCACCGGGAGAGACGGGAAGCCCCAGCATTTT. The encoded protein is CATGRDGKPQHF.